This T cell receptor (beta chain) was sequenced in a study of blood T cell repertoires in COVID-19. Study summary: COVID-19 samples, acute and convalescent, were from the United States, Italy and Spain. The cDNA or gDNA used as material had been derived from T cells, B-cell-depleted T cells, or PBMCs.

Germline V lookup: CDR1 SEHNR, CDR2 FQNEAQ (reference sequence). The V end was cut by 5 bases, the J end by 0 bases, with 4 bases between. This CDR3 has 13 amino acids. Original processing notes: Reference gene primer amplification in the assay estimated nucleated cell counts. TCRdb's copy holds only in-frame clones and misses some; the assay was immunoSEQ multiplex PCR. From that table come the V and J calls and clone size; the DNA was used to work out D and trimming. This sample has approximately 180,000 clones; 87% occur once, and the top ten carry 1.5% to 2%. Only one count was recorded for this clone.

The sample consisted of peripheral blood. The chain carries TRBV7-9 and TRBJ2-2; D gene ambiguous. The source is a woman in her fifties or sixties with acute or convalescent COVID-19. The CDR3 nucleotides read TGTGCCAGCAGCCCCGCGAACACCGGGGAGCTGTTTTTT. Translation: CASSPANTGELFF. Full variable domain (rest looked up from reference TRBV7-9 and TRBJ2-2): DTGVSQNPRHKITKRGQNVTFRCDPISEHNRLYWYRQTLGQGPEFLTYFQNEAQLEKSRLLSDRFSAERPKGSFSTLEIQRTEQGDSAMYLCASSPANTGELFFGEGSRLTVL.